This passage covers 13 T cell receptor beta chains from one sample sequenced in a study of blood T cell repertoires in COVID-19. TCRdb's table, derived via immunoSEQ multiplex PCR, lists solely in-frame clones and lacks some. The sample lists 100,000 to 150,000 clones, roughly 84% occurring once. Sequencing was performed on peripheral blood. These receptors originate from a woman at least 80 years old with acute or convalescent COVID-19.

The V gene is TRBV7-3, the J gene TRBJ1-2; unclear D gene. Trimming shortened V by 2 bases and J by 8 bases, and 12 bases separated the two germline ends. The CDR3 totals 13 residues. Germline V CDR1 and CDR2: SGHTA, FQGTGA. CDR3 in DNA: TGTGCCAGCAGCTTACAGAGTGGGAGAGGCTACACCTTC. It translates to CASSLQSGRGYTF.

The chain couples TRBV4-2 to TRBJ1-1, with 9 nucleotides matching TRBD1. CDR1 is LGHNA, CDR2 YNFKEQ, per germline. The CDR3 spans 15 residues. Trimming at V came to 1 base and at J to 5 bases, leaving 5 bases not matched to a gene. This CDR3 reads CASSQGGQGSTEAFF. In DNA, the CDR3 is TGTGCCAGCAGCCAAGGGGGACAGGGATCTACTGAAGCTTTCTTT.

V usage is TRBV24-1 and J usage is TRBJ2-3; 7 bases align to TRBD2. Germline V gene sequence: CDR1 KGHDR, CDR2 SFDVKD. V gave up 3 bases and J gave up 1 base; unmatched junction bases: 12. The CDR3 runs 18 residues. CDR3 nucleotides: TGTGCCACCAGTGATACCCCTGCGGGGGTTCCTCGCACAGATACGCAGTATTTT. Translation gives CATSDTPAGVPRTDTQYF.

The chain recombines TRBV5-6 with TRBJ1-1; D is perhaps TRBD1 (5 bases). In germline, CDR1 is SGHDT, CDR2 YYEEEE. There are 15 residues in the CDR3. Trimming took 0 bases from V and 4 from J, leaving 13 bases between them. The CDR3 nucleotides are TGTGCCAGCAGCTTGGTTTCGGGGGTGGGCACTGAAGCTTTCTTT. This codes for CASSLVSGVGTEAFF.

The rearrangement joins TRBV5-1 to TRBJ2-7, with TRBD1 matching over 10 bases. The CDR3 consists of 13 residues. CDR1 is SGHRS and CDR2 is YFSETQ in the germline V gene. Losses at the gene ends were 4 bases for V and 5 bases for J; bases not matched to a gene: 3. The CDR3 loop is CASSRDRGDEQYF. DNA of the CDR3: TGCGCCAGCAGCAGGGACAGGGGAGACGAGCAGTACTTC.

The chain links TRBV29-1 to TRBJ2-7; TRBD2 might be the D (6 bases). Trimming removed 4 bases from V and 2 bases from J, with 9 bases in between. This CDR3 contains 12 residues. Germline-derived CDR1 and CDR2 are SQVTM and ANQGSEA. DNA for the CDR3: TGCAGCGTTGCGGGGGAAACCTACGAGCAGTACTTC. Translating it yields CSVAGETYEQYF.

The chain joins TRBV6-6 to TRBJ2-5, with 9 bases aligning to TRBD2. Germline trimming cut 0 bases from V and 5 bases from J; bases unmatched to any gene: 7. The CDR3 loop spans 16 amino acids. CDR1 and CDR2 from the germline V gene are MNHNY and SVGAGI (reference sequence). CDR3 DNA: TGTGCCAGCAGTTACTCGGGGCGGGGGGGCCTGGAGACCCAGTACTTC. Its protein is CASSYSGRGGLETQYF.

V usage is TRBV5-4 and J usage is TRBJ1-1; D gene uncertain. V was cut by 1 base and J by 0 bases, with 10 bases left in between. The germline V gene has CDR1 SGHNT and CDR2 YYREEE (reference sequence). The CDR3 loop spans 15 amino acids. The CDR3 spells CASSLSSMMNTEAFF. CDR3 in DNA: TGTGCCAGCAGCTTGAGTAGTATGATGAACACTGAAGCTTTCTTT. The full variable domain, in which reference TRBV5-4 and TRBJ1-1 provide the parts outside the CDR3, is ETGVTQSPTHLIKTRGQQVTLRCSSQSGHNTVSWYQQALGQGPQFIFQYYREEENGRGNFPPRFSGLQFPNYSSELNVNALELDDSALYLCASSLSSMMNTEAFFGQGTRLTVV.

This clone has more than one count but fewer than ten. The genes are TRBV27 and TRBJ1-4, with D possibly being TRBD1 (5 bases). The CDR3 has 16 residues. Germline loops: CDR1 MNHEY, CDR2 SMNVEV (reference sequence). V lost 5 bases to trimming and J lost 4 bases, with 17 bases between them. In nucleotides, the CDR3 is TGTGCCAGCAGTCAGAGCGGGACCGTCTATAATGAAAAACTGTTTTTT. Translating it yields CASSQSGTVYNEKLFF.

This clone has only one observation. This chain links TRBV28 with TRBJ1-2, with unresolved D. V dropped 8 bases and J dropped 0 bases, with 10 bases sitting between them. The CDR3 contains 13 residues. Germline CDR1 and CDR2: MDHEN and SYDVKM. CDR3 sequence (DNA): TGTGCCAGCGATGGGCCTTCTAACTATGGCTACACCTTC. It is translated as CASDGPSNYGYTF.

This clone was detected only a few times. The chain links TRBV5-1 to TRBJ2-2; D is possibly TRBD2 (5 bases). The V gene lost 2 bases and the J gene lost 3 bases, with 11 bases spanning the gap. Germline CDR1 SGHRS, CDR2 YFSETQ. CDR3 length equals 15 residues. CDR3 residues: CASSFSSEDTGELFF. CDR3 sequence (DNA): TGCGCCAGCAGCTTCAGTAGCGAAGACACCGGGGAGCTGTTTTTT.

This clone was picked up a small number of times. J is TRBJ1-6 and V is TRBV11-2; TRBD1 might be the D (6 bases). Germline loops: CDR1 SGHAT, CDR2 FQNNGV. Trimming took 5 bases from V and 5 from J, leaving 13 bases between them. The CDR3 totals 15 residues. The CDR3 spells CASSRDRTNNSPLHF. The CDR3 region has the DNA TGTGCCAGCAGCAGAGACAGGACGAATAATTCACCCCTCCACTTT.

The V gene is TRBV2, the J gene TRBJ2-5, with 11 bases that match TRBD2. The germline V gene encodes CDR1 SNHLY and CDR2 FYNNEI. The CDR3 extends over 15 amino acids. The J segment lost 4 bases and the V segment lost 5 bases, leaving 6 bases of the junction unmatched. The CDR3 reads CASSLAGGQVETQYF. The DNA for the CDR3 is TGTGCCAGCAGTTTAGCGGGGGGGCAGGTAGAGACCCAGTACTTC.